The 12 T cell receptor beta chains in this list originate from one sample, sequenced in a study of cytomegalovirus exposure and HLA in healthy donors. Primers included in the PCR were 60 Vbeta and 13 Jbeta primers. Using immunoSEQ multiplex PCR, the repertoire was profiled, and TCRdb retains in-frame clones only, with some absent. This table holds 93,000 or so clones, roughly 77% found once. Sequencing was performed on PBMCs. Receptors originate from a woman between 18 and 29 years old in good health and CMV-seropositive.

This clone was seen just once. The V gene is TRBV29-1, the J gene TRBJ2-7; 9 positions match TRBD2. The length of the CDR3 is 13 residues. J lost 3 bases, V lost 8 bases, and 8 bases had no gene match. Looked up from germline, CDR1 is SQVTM and CDR2 is ANQGSEA. The CDR3 bases are TGCAGCTCCACCGGGACTAGCAGCTACGAGCAGTACTTC. Protein product: CSSTGTSSYEQYF.

This chain joins TRBV6-5 and TRBJ2-7; D is unresolved. Trimming took off 3 bases at V and 7 bases at J, with 16 bases between the two ends. Germline V CDR1 and CDR2: MNHEY, SVGAGI. The CDR3 length is 14 residues. CDR3 in DNA: TGTGCCAGCAGTTATCACGGTCCCCTTGAAGAGCAGTACTTC. Amino acids: CASSYHGPLEEQYF.

CDR3 amino acids: CASSYTSRAGTGELFF. CDR3 in DNA: TGTGCCAGCAGTTACACTAGCAGGGCCGGCACCGGGGAGCTGTTTTTT. The chain carries TRBV6-5 and TRBJ2-2; the D gene is possibly TRBD2 (6 bases). The V gene's germline CDR1 is MNHEY and CDR2 SVGAGI. The CDR3 is made up of 16 amino acids. V lost 2 bases, J lost 4 bases, and 14 bases lay in between.

The chain carries TRBV5-8 and TRBJ1-1; D not resolved. CDR1 is SGHTS, CDR2 YDEGEE, per germline. The CDR3 runs to 12 residues. Trimming took off 1 base at V and 5 bases at J, with 6 bases between the two ends. CDR3 protein: CASSLKRTEAFF. For the CDR3, the DNA is TGTGCCAGCAGCTTGAAGCGAACTGAAGCTTTCTTT.

The rearrangement joins TRBV7-6 to TRBJ2-5, with TRBD1 identical over 10 bases. The CDR3 runs to 15 residues. Germline V gene sequence: CDR1 SGHVS, CDR2 FNYEAQ. The ends lost 4 bases at V and 5 bases at J; junction bases unmatched: 7. CDR3: CASSSPRQGAETQYF. CDR3 nucleotides: TGTGCCAGCAGCTCACCCAGACAGGGGGCGGAGACCCAGTACTTC.

This clone was counted a few times. The V gene is TRBV10-1, the J gene TRBJ1-3; 8 nucleotides align to TRBD1. Germline values: CDR1 WNHNN, CDR2 SYGVQD (reference sequence). The CDR3 totals 15 residues. Losses at the gene ends were 6 bases for V and 4 bases for J; bases not matched to a gene: 8. The CDR3 reads CASRPDRARGNTIYF. The CDR3 DNA follows: TGCGCCAGCAGACCGGACAGGGCAAGGGGAAACACCATATATTTT.

The rearrangement links TRBV7-9 to TRBJ1-2; D possibly corresponds to TRBD1 (6 bases). The CDR3 length is 15 residues. Deletions cut 5 bases from V and 2 bases from J, with 15 bases between. Germline CDR1 reads SEHNR; CDR2 reads FQNEAQ (reference sequence). The CDR3 DNA is TGTGCCAGCAGCAGCTTTGGGCAGGGGAACTATGGCTACACCTTC. Translating it yields CASSSFGQGNYGYTF.

V is TRBV19 and J is TRBJ2-7; 9 bases align to TRBD1. The CDR3 sequence is 14 residues long. V was clipped by 4 bases and J by 6 bases; unmatched bases: 7. The germline CDR1 and CDR2 sequences are LNHDA and SQIVND (reference sequence). This CDR3 is CASSTPQGAIEQYF. CDR3 nucleotides: TGTGCCAGTAGTACCCCACAGGGGGCGATCGAGCAGTACTTC. Full variable domain (rest looked up from reference TRBV19 and TRBJ2-7): DGGITQSPKYLFRKEGQNVTLSCEQNLNHDAMYWYRQDPGQGLRLIYYSQIVNDFQKGDIAEGYSVSREKKESFPLTVTSAQKNPTAFYLCASSTPQGAIEQYFGPGTRLTVT.

The V call is TRBV29-1, the J call TRBJ2-7, with 12 bases aligning to TRBD1. The CDR3 runs 12 residues. The germline CDR1 and CDR2 sequences are SQVTM and ANQGSEA. V was pared by 7 bases and J by 6 bases, with 4 bases of the junction left unmatched. CDR3 sequence reads: CSAGTGGFEQYF. The CDR3 DNA reads as TGCAGCGCTGGGACAGGGGGCTTCGAGCAGTACTTC.

This clone has just one count. The V call is TRBV27, the J call TRBJ1-2; the match to TRBD1 covers 7 bases. This CDR3 is 14 amino acids long. Germline CDR1 and CDR2: MNHEY and SMNVEV (reference sequence). Unmatched junction bases numbered 3, after V lost 0 bases and J lost 5 bases. The CDR3 spells CASSLSTGTYGYTF. In DNA, the CDR3 is TGTGCCAGCAGTTTATCGACAGGGACGTATGGCTACACCTTC.

The chain recombines TRBV4-2 with TRBJ2-1; D might be TRBD1 (5 bases). The germline CDR1 and CDR2 sequences are LGHNA and YNFKEQ. Trimming removed 4 bases at V and 3 bases at J, with 16 bases between. The CDR3 is made up of 16 amino acids. In nucleotides, the CDR3 is TGTGCCAGCAGCCCTGCTTTAACAGGAGTCTACAATGAGCAGTTCTTC. Its translation: CASSPALTGVYNEQFF.

The V and J genes are TRBV6-4 and TRBJ2-3; perhaps TRBD2 as D (5 bases). The CDR3 is 13 residues long. From germline, CDR1 is MRHNA and CDR2 SNTAGT. The ends were cut back, 0 bases at V and 4 bases at J, with 5 bases in the middle. CDR3 region: CASSDSGADTQYF. The CDR3 DNA reads TGTGCCAGCAGTGACTCCGGGGCAGATACGCAGTATTTT.